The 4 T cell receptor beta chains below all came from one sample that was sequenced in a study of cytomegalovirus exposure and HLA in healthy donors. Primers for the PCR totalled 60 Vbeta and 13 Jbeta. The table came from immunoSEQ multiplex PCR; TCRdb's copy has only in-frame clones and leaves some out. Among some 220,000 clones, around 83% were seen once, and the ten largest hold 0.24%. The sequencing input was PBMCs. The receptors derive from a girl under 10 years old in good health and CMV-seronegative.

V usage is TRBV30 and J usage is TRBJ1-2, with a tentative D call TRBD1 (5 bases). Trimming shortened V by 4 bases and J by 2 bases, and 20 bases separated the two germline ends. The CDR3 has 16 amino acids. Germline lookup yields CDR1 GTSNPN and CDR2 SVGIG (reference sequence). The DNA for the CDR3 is TGTGCCTGGAAGCCGGGGGGGGTAATCTTAAACTATGGCTACACCTTC. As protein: CAWKPGGVILNYGYTF.

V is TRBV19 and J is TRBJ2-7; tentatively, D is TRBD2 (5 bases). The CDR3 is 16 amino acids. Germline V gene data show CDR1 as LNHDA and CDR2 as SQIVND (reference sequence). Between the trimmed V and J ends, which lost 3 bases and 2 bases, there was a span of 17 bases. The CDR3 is CASSIAVSGFPYEQYF. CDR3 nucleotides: TGTGCCAGTAGTATTGCCGTAAGCGGATTCCCCTACGAGCAGTACTTC.

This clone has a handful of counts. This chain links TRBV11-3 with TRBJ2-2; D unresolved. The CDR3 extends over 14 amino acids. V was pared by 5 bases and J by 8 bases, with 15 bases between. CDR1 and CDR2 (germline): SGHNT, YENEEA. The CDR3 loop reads CASSITPPRGELFF. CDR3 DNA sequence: TGTGCCAGCAGCATAACCCCCCCCAGGGGGGAGCTGTTTTTT. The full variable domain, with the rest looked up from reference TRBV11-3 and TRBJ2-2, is EAGVVQSPRYKIIEKKQPVAFWCNPISGHNTLYWYLQNLGQGPELLIRYENEEAVDDSQLPKDRFSAERLKGVDSTLKIQPAELGDSAVYLCASSITPPRGELFFGEGSRLTVL.

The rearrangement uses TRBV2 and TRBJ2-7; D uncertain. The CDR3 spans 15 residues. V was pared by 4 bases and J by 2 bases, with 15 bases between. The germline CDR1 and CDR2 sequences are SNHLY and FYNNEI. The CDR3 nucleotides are TGTGCCAGCAGTGTTTATGGCGGCGGAGCCTACGAGCAGTACTTC. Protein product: CASSVYGGGAYEQYF. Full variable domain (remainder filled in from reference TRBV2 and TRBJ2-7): EPEVTQTPSHQVTQMGQEVILRCVPISNHLYFYWYRQILGQKVEFLVSFYNNEISEKSEIFDDQFSVERPDGSNFTLKIRSTKLEDSAMYFCASSVYGGGAYEQYFGPGTRLTVT.